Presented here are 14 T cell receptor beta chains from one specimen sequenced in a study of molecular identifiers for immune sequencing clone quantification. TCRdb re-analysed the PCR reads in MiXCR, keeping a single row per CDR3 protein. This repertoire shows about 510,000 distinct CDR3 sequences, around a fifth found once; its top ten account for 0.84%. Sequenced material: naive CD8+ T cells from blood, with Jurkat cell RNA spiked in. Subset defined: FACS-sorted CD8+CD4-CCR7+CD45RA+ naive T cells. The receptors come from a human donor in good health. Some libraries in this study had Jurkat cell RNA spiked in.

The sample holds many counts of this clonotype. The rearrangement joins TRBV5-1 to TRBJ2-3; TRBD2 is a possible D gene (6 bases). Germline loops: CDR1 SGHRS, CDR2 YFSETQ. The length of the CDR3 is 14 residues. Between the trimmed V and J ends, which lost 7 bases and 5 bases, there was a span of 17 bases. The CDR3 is CASRRTGEGDTQYF. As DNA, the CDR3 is TGCGCCAGCCGCCGCACGGGAGAGGGAGATACGCAGTATTTT. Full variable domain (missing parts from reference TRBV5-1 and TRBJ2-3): KAGVTQTPRYLIKTRGQQVTLSCSPISGHRSVSWYQQTPGQGLQFLFEYFSETQRNKGNFPGRFSGRQFSNSRSEMNVSTLELGDSALYLCASRRTGEGDTQYFGPGTRLTVL.

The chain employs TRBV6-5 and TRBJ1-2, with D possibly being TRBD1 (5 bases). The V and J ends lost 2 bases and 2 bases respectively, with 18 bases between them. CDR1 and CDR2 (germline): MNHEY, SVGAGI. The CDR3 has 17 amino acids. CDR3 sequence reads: CASSYVGGEVENYGYTF. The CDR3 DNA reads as TGTGCCAGCAGTTACGTTGGGGGGGAGGTTGAGAACTATGGCTACACCTTC.

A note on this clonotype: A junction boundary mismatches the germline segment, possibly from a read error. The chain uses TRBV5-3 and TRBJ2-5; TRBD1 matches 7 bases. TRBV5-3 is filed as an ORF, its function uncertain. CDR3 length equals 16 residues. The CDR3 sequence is CASSSGTASRGETQYF. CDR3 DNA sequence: TGTGCCAGCAGCTCCGGGACAGCCTCACGAGGGGAGACCCAGTACTTC.

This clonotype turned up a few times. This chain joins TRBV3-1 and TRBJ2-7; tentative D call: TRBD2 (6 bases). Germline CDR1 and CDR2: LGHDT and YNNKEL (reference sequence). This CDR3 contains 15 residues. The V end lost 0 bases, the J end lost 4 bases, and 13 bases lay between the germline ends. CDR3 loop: CASSQEGGRKYEQYF. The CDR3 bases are TGTGCCAGCAGCCAAGAGGGGGGAAGAAAGTACGAGCAGTACTTC.

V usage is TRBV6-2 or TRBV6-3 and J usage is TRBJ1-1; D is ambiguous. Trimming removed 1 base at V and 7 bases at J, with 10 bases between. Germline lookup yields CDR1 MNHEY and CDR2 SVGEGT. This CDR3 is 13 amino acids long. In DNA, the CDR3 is TGTGCCAGCAGTTACTGGGCGGCAGTTGAAGCTTTCTTT. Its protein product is CASSYWAAVEAFF.

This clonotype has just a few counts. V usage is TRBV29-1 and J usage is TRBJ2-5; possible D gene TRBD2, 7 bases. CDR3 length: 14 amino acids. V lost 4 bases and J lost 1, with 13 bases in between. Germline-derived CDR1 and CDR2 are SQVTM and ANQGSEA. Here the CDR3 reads CSVGGGDFQETQYF. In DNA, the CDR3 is TGCAGCGTTGGAGGGGGGGACTTCCAAGAGACCCAGTACTTC.

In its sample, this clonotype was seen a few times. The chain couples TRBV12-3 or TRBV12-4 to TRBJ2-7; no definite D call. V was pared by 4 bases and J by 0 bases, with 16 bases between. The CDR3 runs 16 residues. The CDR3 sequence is CASSSKGSRSSYEQYF. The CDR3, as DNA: TGTGCCAGCAGTTCGAAAGGGTCGAGGAGCTCCTACGAGCAGTACTTC.

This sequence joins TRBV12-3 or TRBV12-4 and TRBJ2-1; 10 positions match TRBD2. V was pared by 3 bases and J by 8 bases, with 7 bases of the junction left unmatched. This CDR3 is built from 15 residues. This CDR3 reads CASSFASGGDYEQFF. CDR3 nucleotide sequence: TGTGCCAGCAGTTTCGCAAGCGGGGGGGATTATGAGCAGTTCTTC.

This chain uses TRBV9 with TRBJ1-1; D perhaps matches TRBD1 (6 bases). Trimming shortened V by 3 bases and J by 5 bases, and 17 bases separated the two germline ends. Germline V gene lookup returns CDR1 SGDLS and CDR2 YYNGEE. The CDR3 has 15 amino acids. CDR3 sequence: CASSEEGVLGTEAFF. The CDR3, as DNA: TGTGCCAGCAGCGAGGAGGGGGTTCTTGGGACTGAAGCTTTCTTT.

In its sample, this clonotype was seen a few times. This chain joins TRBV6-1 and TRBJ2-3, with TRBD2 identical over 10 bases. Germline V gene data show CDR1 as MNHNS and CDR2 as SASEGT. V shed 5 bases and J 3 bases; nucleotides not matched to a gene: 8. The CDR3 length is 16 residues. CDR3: CASSTDTSGNTDTQYF. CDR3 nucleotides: TGTGCCAGCAGTACCGACACTAGCGGGAATACAGATACGCAGTATTTT.

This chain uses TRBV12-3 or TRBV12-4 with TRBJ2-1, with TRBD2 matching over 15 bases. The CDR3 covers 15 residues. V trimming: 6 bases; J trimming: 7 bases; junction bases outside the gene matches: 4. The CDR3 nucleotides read TGTGCCAGCAGACCTGGGACTAGCGGGAGGAATGAGCAGTTCTTC. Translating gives CASRPGTSGRNEQFF.

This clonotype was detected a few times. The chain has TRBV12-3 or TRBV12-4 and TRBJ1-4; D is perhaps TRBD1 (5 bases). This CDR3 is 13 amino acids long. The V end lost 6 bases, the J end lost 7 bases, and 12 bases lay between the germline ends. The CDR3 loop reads CASRSSRGEKLFF. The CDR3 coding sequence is TGTGCCAGCAGGTCTTCGAGGGGTGAAAAACTGTTTTTT.

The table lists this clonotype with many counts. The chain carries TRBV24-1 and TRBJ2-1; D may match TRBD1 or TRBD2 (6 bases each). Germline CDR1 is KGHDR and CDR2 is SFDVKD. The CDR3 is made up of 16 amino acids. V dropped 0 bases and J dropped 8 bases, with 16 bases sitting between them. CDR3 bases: TGTGCCACCAGTGATTTGCAAGGGGGGACATTCGATGAGCAGTTCTTC. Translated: CATSDLQGGTFDEQFF.

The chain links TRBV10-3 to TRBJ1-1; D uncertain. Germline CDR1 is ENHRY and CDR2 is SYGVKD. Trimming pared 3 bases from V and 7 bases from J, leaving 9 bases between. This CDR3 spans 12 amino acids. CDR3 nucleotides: TGTGCCATCAGTGATGGATCTATTGAAGCTTTCTTT. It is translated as CAISDGSIEAFF.